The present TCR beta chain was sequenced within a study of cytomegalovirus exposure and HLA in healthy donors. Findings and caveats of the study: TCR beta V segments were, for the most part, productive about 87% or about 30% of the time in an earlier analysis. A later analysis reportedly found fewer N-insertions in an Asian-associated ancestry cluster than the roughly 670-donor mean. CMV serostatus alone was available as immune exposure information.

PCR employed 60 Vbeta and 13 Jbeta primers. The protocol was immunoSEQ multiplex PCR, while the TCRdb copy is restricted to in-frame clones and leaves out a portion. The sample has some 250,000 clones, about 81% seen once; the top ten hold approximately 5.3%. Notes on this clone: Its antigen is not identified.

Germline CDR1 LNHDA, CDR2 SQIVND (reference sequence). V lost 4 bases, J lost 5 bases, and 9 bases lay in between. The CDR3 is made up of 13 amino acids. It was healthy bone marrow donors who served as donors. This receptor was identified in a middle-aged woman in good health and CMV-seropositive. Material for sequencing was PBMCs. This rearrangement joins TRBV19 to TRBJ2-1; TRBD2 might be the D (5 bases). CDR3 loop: CASSTRTDNEQFF. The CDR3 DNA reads TGTGCCAGTAGTACCCGGACTGACAATGAGCAGTTCTTC. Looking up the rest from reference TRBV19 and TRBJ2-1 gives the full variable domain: DGGITQSPKYLFRKEGQNVTLSCEQNLNHDAMYWYRQDPGQGLRLIYYSQIVNDFQKGDIAEGYSVSREKKESFPLTVTSAQKNPTAFYLCASSTRTDNEQFFGPGTRLTVL.